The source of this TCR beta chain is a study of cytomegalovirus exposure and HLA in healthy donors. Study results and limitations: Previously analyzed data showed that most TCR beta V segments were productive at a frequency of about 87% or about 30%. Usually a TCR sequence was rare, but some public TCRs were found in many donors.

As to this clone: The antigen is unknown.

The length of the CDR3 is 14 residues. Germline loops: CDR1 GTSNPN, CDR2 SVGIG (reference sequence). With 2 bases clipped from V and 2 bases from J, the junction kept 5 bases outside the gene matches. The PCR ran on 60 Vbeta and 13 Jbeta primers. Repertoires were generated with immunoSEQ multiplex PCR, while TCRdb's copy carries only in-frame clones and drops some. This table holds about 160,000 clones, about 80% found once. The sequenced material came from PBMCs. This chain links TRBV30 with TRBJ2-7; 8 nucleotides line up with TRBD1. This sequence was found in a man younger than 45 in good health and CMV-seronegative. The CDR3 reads CAWSPQQGAYEQYF. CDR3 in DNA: TGTGCCTGGAGTCCCCAACAGGGGGCCTACGAGCAGTACTTC.